Listed below are T cell receptor beta chains from one sample, sequenced in a study of PD-L1 blockade in urothelial cancer. TCRdb's copy holds only in-frame clones and misses some; the assay was immunoSEQ multiplex PCR. The repertoire holds tens of thousands of clones, with 91% as singletons. The sample was PBMCs, taken around atezolizumab (anti-PD-L1) treatment. The receptors come from a man in his 70s with urothelial cancer. The CDR3 runs from the conserved cysteine through the conserved F or W. A D gene is named only where the DNA matches it firmly. Some rows mark clone size as missing; the rest say once, few, many or name a class of expanded clone.

V gene	J gene	clone size	D gene	CDR3 protein	CDR3 DNA
TRBV27	TRBJ1-1	few	-	CASGRGGLNTEAFF	TGTGCCAGCGGGCGGGGTGGTTTGAACACTGAAGCTTTCTTT
TRBV28	TRBJ1-5	-	-	CASSFTGFYQPQHF	TGTGCCAGCAGTTTCACAGGGTTCTATCAGCCCCAGCATTTT
TRBV5-6	TRBJ1-1	-	TRBD1	CASSPWGQPGVAFF	TGTGCCAGCAGCCCATGGGGACAGCCGGGAGTAGCTTTCTTT
TRBV5-4	TRBJ1-2	few	TRBD1	CASSSSYRGLSTNYGYTF	TGTGCCAGCAGCTCGTCATACAGGGGGCTCTCAACTAACTATGGCTACACCTTC
TRBV11-2	TRBJ2-1	-	TRBD2	CASRFTSGTRNEQFF	TGTGCCAGCAGGTTTACTAGCGGGACGAGAAATGAGCAGTTCTTC
TRBV7-9	TRBJ2-7	-	-	CASSLEQGYEQYF	TGTGCCAGCAGCTTAGAACAGGGCTACGAGCAGTACTTC
TRBV5-6	TRBJ2-2	-	-	CASSPARASAYTGELFF	TGTGCCAGCAGCCCGGCCCGGGCTAGCGCTTACACCGGGGAGCTGTTTTTT
TRBV29-1	TRBJ2-3	-	-	CSVGGGRGGSTDTQYF	TGCAGCGTCGGAGGAGGGCGGGGCGGTTCCACAGATACGCAGTATTTT
TRBV10-1	TRBJ2-3	-	TRBD2	CASSAAGGNSPTVTQYF	TGCGCCAGCTCGGCAGCGGGAGGTAATAGTCCTACAGTTACGCAGTATTTT
TRBV10-3	TRBJ2-1	-	-	CAISELDLGDEQFF	TGTGCCATCAGCGAACTCGATTTGGGCGATGAGCAGTTCTTC
TRBV5-4	TRBJ2-7	-	TRBD1	CASSRQGYEQYF	TGTGCCAGCAGCAGACAGGGCTACGAGCAGTACTTC
TRBV11-1	TRBJ2-5	-	TRBD1	CASSLRTGMGETQYF	TGTGCCAGCAGCTTACGGACAGGGATGGGGGAGACCCAGTACTTC
TRBV9	TRBJ1-1	-	-	CASSVAPVGEAFF	TGTGCCAGCAGCGTAGCCCCGGTTGGTGAAGCTTTCTTT